What follows are 22 T cell receptor beta chains derived from one specimen sequenced in a study of early T cells in non-severe SARS-CoV-2 infection. Each CDR3 protein is one row after TCRdb ran MiXCR on the 5' RACE reads. The table lists tens of thousands of distinct CDR3 sequences, less than 15% of them singletons. The sample here was whole blood, taken at baseline. The receptor source for this set is an adult who was a healthcare worker with PCR-confirmed SARS-CoV-2 infection or an uninfected control (not recorded which).

Note on this clonotype: A junction boundary mismatches the germline segment, possibly from a read error. The rearrangement uses TRBV6-5 and TRBJ2-5; tentatively, D is TRBD2 (5 bases). Germline CDR1 MNHEY, CDR2 SVGAGI. This CDR3 region has 13 residues. In DNA form, the CDR3 reads TGTGCCAGCGGTTACGAGGGTCCATCGACCCAGTACTTC. Residues: CASGYEGPSTQYF.

The V and J genes are TRBV11-2 and TRBJ2-3, with TRBD2 identical over 7 bases. This CDR3 has 13 amino acids. CDR1 is SGHAT, CDR2 FQNNGV, per germline. Trimming removed 8 bases from V and 6 bases from J; junction bases left unmatched: 8. This chain's CDR3 is CASELRAGDTQYF. The CDR3 DNA reads TGTGCCAGCGAACTGCGAGCGGGGGATACGCAGTATTTT.

DNA of the CDR3: TGCAGCGTTTCTAGCGGGAGCACCCAGCAGTTCTTC. Translating gives CSVSSGSTQQFF. V usage is TRBV29-1 and J usage is TRBJ2-1; 10 bases line up with TRBD2. Germline CDR1 and CDR2: SQVTM and ANQGSEA. V lost 5 bases and J lost 11; bases outside the gene matches: 6. This CDR3 is built from 12 residues.

The chain recombines TRBV6-2 or TRBV6-3 with TRBJ2-2; the D gene is possibly TRBD2 (5 bases). The V gene lost 7 bases and the J gene lost 0 bases, with 9 bases spanning the gap. CDR3 length equals 14 residues. Germline V lookup: CDR1 MNHEY, CDR2 SVGEGT. The CDR3: CASIQAANTGELFF. The CDR3, as DNA: TGTGCCAGCATACAAGCGGCGAACACCGGGGAGCTGTTTTTT.

This clonotype was seen at least ten times. V and J are TRBV7-2 and TRBJ2-3; 7 bases align to TRBD1. The length of the CDR3 is 16 residues. V shed 5 bases and J 0 bases; nucleotides not matched to a gene: 8. Germline CDR1 and CDR2: SGHTA and FQGNSA. CDR3 sequence: CASSTRGRPSTDTQYF. The CDR3 nucleotides are TGTGCCAGCAGCACGAGGGGGCGCCCCAGCACAGATACGCAGTATTTT.

This chain uses TRBV5-1 with TRBJ2-5; D gene uncertain. CDR3 length: 13 amino acids. V shed 0 bases and J shed 0 bases, with 3 bases lying between them. Germline V CDR1 and CDR2: SGHRS, YFSETQ. In nucleotides, the CDR3 is TGCGCCAGCAGCTTGGACAACCAAGAGACCCAGTACTTC. Residues: CASSLDNQETQYF.

This clonotype was seen a few times. The CDR3: CASSLAGLETQYF. The CDR3 DNA follows: TGTGCCAGCAGCTTAGCCGGCCTAGAGACCCAGTACTTC. V gene TRBV11-2 combines with J gene TRBJ2-5, with no clear D. Trimming took off 1 base at V and 4 bases at J, with 7 bases between the two ends. The CDR3 is 13 residues long. CDR1 SGHAT and CDR2 FQNNGV come from the germline V gene.

A few counts support this clonotype. The chain has TRBV4-1 and TRBJ1-2; TRBD1 matches 7 bases. CDR3 length: 17 amino acids. Trimming at V came to 4 bases and at J to 0 bases, leaving 11 bases not matched to a gene. Germline V gives CDR1 MGHRA, CDR2 YSYEKL. CDR3 loop: CASSPSGTVISNYGYTF. DNA for the CDR3: TGCGCCAGCAGCCCCTCTGGGACAGTCATCTCTAACTATGGCTACACCTTC.

The chain couples TRBV9 to TRBJ2-7; the D is unclear. V dropped 0 bases and J dropped 4 bases, with 14 bases sitting between them. Per germline, CDR1 SGDLS and CDR2 YYNGEE. The CDR3 has 15 residues. CDR3 bases: TGTGCCAGCAGCGTAGATCAAGGAGACTCGTACGAGCAGTACTTC. It encodes CASSVDQGDSYEQYF.

The chain couples TRBV20-1 to TRBJ2-7; 10 nucleotides align to TRBD1. The CDR3 is 14 amino acids. The ends lost 6 bases at V and 3 bases at J; junction bases unmatched: 8. CDR1 DFQATT and CDR2 SNEGSKA come from the germline V gene (reference sequence). CDR3 nucleotide sequence: TGCAGTGCCCACCCCGGGACAGGGGTCTACGAGCAGTACTTC. Protein: CSAHPGTGVYEQYF.

This clonotype was observed many times. This chain links TRBV6-6 with TRBJ2-5; no firm D call. V gave up 5 bases and J gave up 4 bases, with 5 bases separating them. This CDR3 has 11 residues. From germline, CDR1 is MNHNY and CDR2 SVGAGI (reference sequence). In DNA form, the CDR3 reads TGTGCCAGCAGTACCATAGAGACCCAGTACTTC. Protein product: CASSTIETQYF.

This sequence joins TRBV20-1 and TRBJ1-1, with unresolved D. The CDR3 runs 12 residues. The V gene's germline CDR1 is DFQATT and CDR2 SNEGSKA (reference sequence). V lost 4 bases and J 8 bases, leaving 14 bases between the germline ends. The CDR3 region is CSATQENLEAFF. CDR3 coding DNA: TGCAGTGCTACGCAGGAAAACCTAGAAGCTTTCTTT.

The CDR3 sequence is CASSRRTGEDNEQFF. DNA of the CDR3: TGTGCCAGCAGTCGCAGGACAGGTGAGGACAATGAGCAGTTCTTC. The rearrangement links TRBV12-3 or TRBV12-4 to TRBJ2-1; 7 bases map to TRBD1. V gave up 5 bases and J gave up 5 bases; unmatched junction bases: 9. The CDR3 is 15 amino acids.

V is TRBV20-1 and J is TRBJ2-3; 7 nucleotides agree with TRBD2. J was trimmed by 2 bases and V by 2 bases; bases with no gene match: 4. This CDR3 is built from 14 residues. The germline CDR1 and CDR2 sequences are DFQATT and SNEGSKA (reference sequence). CDR3 nucleotides: TGCAGTGCTAGACTAGCGGACGCCACAGATACGCAGTATTTT. Protein sequence: CSARLADATDTQYF.

This clonotype was recorded a few times. This chain links TRBV11-2 with TRBJ2-5, with 12 bases that match TRBD2. The V and J ends lost 4 bases and 3 bases, in that order; junction bases with no gene match: 0. CDR3 size: 14 residues. Germline CDR1 SGHAT, CDR2 FQNNGV. This CDR3 reads CASSWTSGEETQYF. The CDR3 nucleotides read TGTGCCAGCAGCTGGACTAGCGGGGAAGAGACCCAGTACTTC. Variable domain in full (rest from reference TRBV11-2 and TRBJ2-5): EAGVAQSPRYKIIEKRQSVAFWCNPISGHATLYWYQQILGQGPKLLIQFQNNGVVDDSQLPKDRFSAERLKGVDSTLKIQPAKLEDSAVYLCASSWTSGEETQYFGPGTRLLVL.

This chain joins TRBV12-3 or TRBV12-4 and TRBJ2-1, with D uncertain. The CDR3 is made up of 13 amino acids. V was shortened by 5 bases and J by 5 bases, with 10 bases between the two germline ends. CDR3 sequence reads: CASSLYLHNEQFF. CDR3 nucleotides: TGTGCCAGCAGTCTCTACCTCCACAATGAGCAGTTCTTC.

This clonotype rates as medium-sized. This sequence joins TRBV27 and TRBJ2-5; weak D call: TRBD2 (6 bases). CDR1 and CDR2 from the germline V gene are MNHEY and SMNVEV (reference sequence). V lost 3 bases and J 5 bases, leaving 19 bases between the germline ends. The CDR3 extends over 16 amino acids. The CDR3 DNA reads TGTGCCAGCAGTTTTGGTGGGAGGAACCCTCTTGAGACCCAGTACTTC. Translating it yields CASSFGGRNPLETQYF.

V is TRBV10-2 and J is TRBJ2-5, with 8 bases that match TRBD1. Germline V gene data show CDR1 as WSHSY and CDR2 as SAAADI. This CDR3 contains 12 residues. J gave up 4 bases and V 7 bases, and 2 bases lay outside the gene matches. CDR3 sequence reads: CASKTGGETQYF. The CDR3, as DNA: TGCGCCAGCAAAACAGGGGGAGAGACCCAGTACTTC.

The chain uses TRBV27 and TRBJ2-7, with 8 nucleotides matching TRBD1. V lost 5 bases to trimming and J lost 2 bases; unmatched junction nucleotides: 5. CDR1 is MNHEY, CDR2 SMNVEV, per germline (reference sequence). The CDR3 totals 14 residues. The DNA of the CDR3 is TGTGCCAGCAGTCAAACGACAGGGGCCTACGAGCAGTACTTC. Its translation is CASSQTTGAYEQYF.

This chain connects TRBV18 to TRBJ1-1, with TRBD1 identical over 7 bases. The CDR3 runs to 17 residues. Germline V gives CDR1 KGHSH, CDR2 LQKENI. V shed 0 bases, J shed 4 bases, and the junction held 11 bases outside the gene matches. CDR3 protein: CASSPPGATGSLTEAFF. The CDR3 region has the DNA TGTGCCAGCTCACCACCAGGGGCGACAGGGAGCCTCACTGAAGCTTTCTTT.

V gene TRBV7-2 combines with J gene TRBJ1-5; the match to TRBD1 covers 8 bases. V was pared by 8 bases and J by 7 bases, with 16 bases of the junction left unmatched. The CDR3 totals 16 residues. CDR1 is SGHTA and CDR2 is FQGNSA in the germline V gene. CDR3 residues: CASSPMDRAGWQPQHF. Written as DNA, the CDR3 is TGTGCCAGCTCACCCATGGACAGGGCTGGGTGGCAGCCCCAGCATTTT.

The table lists this clonotype with a few counts. The chain links TRBV7-3 to TRBJ2-1, with D tentatively TRBD1 (6 bases). The CDR3 is 13 amino acids. V gave up 4 bases and J gave up 6 bases, with 10 bases separating them. Germline assignment: CDR1 SGHTA and CDR2 FQGTGA. CDR3 in amino acids: CASSSGQANEQFF. The CDR3 bases are TGTGCCAGCAGCTCGGGACAAGCCAATGAGCAGTTCTTC. Drawing the rest from reference TRBV7-3 and TRBJ2-1, the complete variable domain is GAGVSQTPSNKVTEKGKYVELRCDPISGHTALYWYRQSLGQGPEFLIYFQGTGAADDSGLPNDRFFAVRPEGSVSTLKIQRTERGDSAVYLCASSSGQANEQFFGPGTRLTVL.